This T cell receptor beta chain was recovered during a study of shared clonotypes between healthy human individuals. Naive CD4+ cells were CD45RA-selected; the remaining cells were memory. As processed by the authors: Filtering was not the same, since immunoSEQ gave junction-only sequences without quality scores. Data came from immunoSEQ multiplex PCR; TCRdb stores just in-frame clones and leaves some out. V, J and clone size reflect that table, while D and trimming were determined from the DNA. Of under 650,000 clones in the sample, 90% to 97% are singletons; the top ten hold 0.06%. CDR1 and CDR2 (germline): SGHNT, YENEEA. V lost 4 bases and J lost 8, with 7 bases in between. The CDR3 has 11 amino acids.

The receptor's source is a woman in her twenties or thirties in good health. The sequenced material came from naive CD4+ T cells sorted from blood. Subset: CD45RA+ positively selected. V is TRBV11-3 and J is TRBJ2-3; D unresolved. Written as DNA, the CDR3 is TGTGCCAGCAGCTCTAGTGGTACGCAGTATTTT. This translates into CASSSSGTQYF.